One and the same sample provided the 7 T cell receptor beta chains below, sequenced in a study of blood T cell repertoires in COVID-19. The protocol was immunoSEQ multiplex PCR, while the TCRdb copy is restricted to in-frame clones and leaves out a portion. This sample carries roughly 120,000 clones, just over 70% of them seen once, and the ten largest clones take under 1%. The sequenced sample consisted of peripheral blood. Receptors were obtained from a human donor with acute or convalescent COVID-19. The donor label of this sample is uncertain.

The J gene is TRBJ2-3, the V gene TRBV3-1 (or the pseudogene TRBV3-2), with 7 bases matching TRBD1. Germline assignment: CDR1 LGHDT and CDR2 YNNKEL (reference sequence). Trimming cost V 4 bases and J 5 bases; bases outside gene matches: 9. The CDR3 runs 15 residues. CDR3 coding DNA: TGTGCCAGCAGCCGGCGGCAGGGGGTTGGAGATACGCAGTATTTT. Protein: CASSRRQGVGDTQYF.

J is TRBJ1-2 and V is TRBV9; unclear D gene. The V gene's germline CDR1 is SGDLS and CDR2 YYNGEE. CDR3 size: 14 residues. V gave up 4 bases and J gave up 7 bases, with 17 bases separating them. The CDR3 spells CASSWSLMTGGYTF. The DNA of the CDR3 is TGTGCCAGCAGCTGGTCTCTGATGACGGGTGGCTACACCTTC.

The chain is built from TRBV5-1 and TRBJ2-7; the match to TRBD2 covers 14 bases. Losses at the gene ends were 4 bases for V and 0 bases for J; bases not matched to a gene: 6. Germline CDR1 reads SGHRS; CDR2 reads YFSETQ. The CDR3 is 17 amino acids. As DNA, the CDR3 is TGCGCCAGCAGCCACAGGACTAGCGGGGGGTCCTCCTACGAGCAGTACTTC. Encoded protein: CASSHRTSGGSSYEQYF.

The chain employs TRBV4-2 and TRBJ1-4; no reliable D call. V lost 1 base and J 2 bases, leaving 8 bases between the germline ends. CDR1 is LGHNA and CDR2 is YNFKEQ in the germline V gene. This CDR3 spans 15 amino acids. The CDR3 loop reads CASSQGRHTNEKLFF. In DNA, the CDR3 is TGTGCCAGCAGCCAAGGGAGGCATACTAATGAAAAACTGTTTTTT.

The V call is TRBV30, the J call TRBJ2-1, with D hard to call. Trimming removed 2 bases at V and 8 bases at J, with 19 bases between. The CDR3 sequence is 15 residues long. From germline, CDR1 is GTSNPN and CDR2 SVGIG (reference sequence). CDR3 sequence: CAWSQPPTPADEQFF. The CDR3 DNA follows: TGTGCCTGGAGTCAACCCCCTACGCCGGCGGATGAGCAGTTCTTC.

The sample holds a few counts of this clone. The rearrangement uses TRBV7-8 and TRBJ2-1; D gene unclear. Germline CDR1 and CDR2: SGHVS and FQNEAQ. CDR3 size: 13 residues. Trimming removed 4 bases at V and 4 bases at J, with 8 bases between. The CDR3 reads CASSSGRYNEQFF. The DNA of the CDR3 is TGTGCCAGCAGCTCAGGCAGGTACAATGAGCAGTTCTTC. Filled out from reference TRBV7-8 and TRBJ2-1, the complete variable domain reads GAGVSQSPRYKVAKRGQDVALRCDPISGHVSLFWYQQALGQGPEFLTYFQNEAQLDKSGLPSDRFFAERPEGSVSTLKIQRTQQEDSAVYLCASSSGRYNEQFFGPGTRLTVL.

V and J are TRBV4-1 and TRBJ1-5; TRBD1 might be the D (6 bases). The CDR3 extends over 15 amino acids. Germline V gene sequence: CDR1 MGHRA, CDR2 YSYEKL. Trimming pared 6 bases from V and 4 bases from J, leaving 16 bases between. The CDR3, as DNA: TGCGCCAGCAGACAGACTTGGACAGAAAATCAGCCCCAGCATTTT. Translating it yields CASRQTWTENQPQHF.